These 2 T cell receptor beta chains came from one sample sequenced in a study of cytomegalovirus exposure and HLA in healthy donors. The PCR employed 60 Vbeta primers together with 13 Jbeta primers. The repertoire was sequenced with immunoSEQ multiplex PCR; TCRdb's copy has only in-frame clones and lacks some. The table has fewer than 150,000 clones, approximately 85% seen once; the top ten hold less than 7%. Sequenced input: PBMCs. These receptors originate from a woman aged 30 to 39 in good health and CMV-seropositive.

The chain carries TRBV6-5 and TRBJ1-3; possible D gene TRBD1, 6 bases. Deletions cut 0 bases from V and 8 bases from J, with 17 bases between. This CDR3 has 16 amino acids. Germline V gene lookup returns CDR1 MNHEY and CDR2 SVGAGI. CDR3 loop: CASSYSGGQGTDTIYF. CDR3 bases: TGTGCCAGCAGTTACTCGGGGGGGCAGGGGACGGACACCATATATTTT.

CDR3 sequence reads: CSVFWASTNEKLFF. The CDR3 nucleotides are TGCAGCGTTTTTTGGGCAAGCACTAATGAAAAACTGTTTTTT. This rearrangement joins TRBV29-1 to TRBJ1-4; no definite D call. This CDR3 has 14 amino acids. Germline CDR1 and CDR2: SQVTM and ANQGSEA. V gave up 5 bases and J gave up 2 bases, with 12 bases separating them. Full variable domain (remainder filled in from reference TRBV29-1 and TRBJ1-4): SAVISQKPSRDICQRGTSLTIQCQVDSQVTMMFWYRQQPGQSLTLIATANQGSEATYESGFVIDKFPISRPNLTFSTLTVSNMSPEDSSIYLCSVFWASTNEKLFFGSGTQLSVL.